This T cell receptor beta chain was observed in a study of control samples from healthy donors and cancer patients. In its sample, this clone was seen a few times. Produced via immunoSEQ multiplex PCR; TCRdb's table is partial and in-frame only. The table records 45,000 to 60,000 clones, roughly 80% of them present only once. Per germline, CDR1 KGHDR and CDR2 SFDVKD. V dropped 2 bases and J dropped 8 bases, with 12 bases sitting between them. This CDR3 has 13 residues. The sequencing sample was made of blood. The receptor was isolated from a man aged 70-80 years in good health. V and J are TRBV24-1 and TRBJ2-7; D is undetermined. CDR3 region: CATSDSYRPKQYF. The CDR3 DNA reads TGTGCCACCAGTGATTCTTACCGCCCGAAGCAGTACTTC.